A single sample gave rise to the 21 T cell receptor beta chains below, sequenced in a study of blood T cell repertoires in COVID-19. Assay used: immunoSEQ multiplex PCR; TCRdb lists only in-frame clones, some missing. This table holds 160,000 or so clones, roughly nine tenths found once. The source material was peripheral blood. All receptors derive from a woman in her seventies with acute or convalescent COVID-19.

The chain carries TRBV3-1 (or the pseudogene TRBV3-2) and TRBJ2-3; unclear D gene. Looked up from germline, CDR1 is LGHDT and CDR2 is YNNKEL (reference sequence). The CDR3 has 15 residues. The V end was cut by 4 bases, the J end by 0 bases, with 11 bases between. CDR3 sequence: CASSRSFASTDTQYF. CDR3 sequence (DNA): TGTGCCAGCAGCCGAAGCTTTGCTAGCACAGATACGCAGTATTTT.

V usage is TRBV7-2 and J usage is TRBJ1-1; no definite D call. V was cut by 5 bases and J by 0 bases, with 7 bases left in between. The CDR3 has 13 amino acids. The germline V gene encodes CDR1 SGHTA and CDR2 FQGNSA. DNA for the CDR3: TGTGCCAGCAGCCCAGTGGTGAACACTGAAGCTTTCTTT. Its protein is CASSPVVNTEAFF. The variable domain in full, completed from reference TRBV7-2 and TRBJ1-1, reads GAGVSQSPSNKVTEKGKDVELRCDPISGHTALYWYRQSLGQGLEFLIYFQGNSAPDKSGLPSDRFSAERTGGSVSTLTIQRTQQEDSAVYLCASSPVVNTEAFFGQGTRLTVV.

This clone has just one count. In DNA form, the CDR3 reads TGTGCCAGCAGTCCGGGGACAGGGGGCTCCTACGAGCAGTACTTC. Its protein is CASSPGTGGSYEQYF. The rearrangement links TRBV28 to TRBJ2-7; 11 bases map to TRBD1. CDR1 MDHEN and CDR2 SYDVKM come from the germline V gene. With V trimmed by 5 bases and J by 0 bases, 3 bases remained unmatched. There are 15 residues in the CDR3.

V and J are TRBV7-8 and TRBJ1-5; D ambiguous. This CDR3 region has 14 residues. Germline V gene data show CDR1 as SGHVS and CDR2 as FQNEAQ. V was clipped by 5 bases and J by 4 bases, with 12 bases between them. The CDR3 bases are TGTGCCAGCAGCCCTAGGTGGCCTAATCAGCCCCAGCATTTT. This gives the protein CASSPRWPNQPQHF.

V and J are TRBV2 and TRBJ2-7; TRBD2 matches 7 bases. Germline CDR1 SNHLY, CDR2 FYNNEI. V dropped 1 base and J dropped 7; count of bases not matched to a gene: 10. The CDR3 extends over 15 amino acids. The CDR3 sequence: CASSEGAAGSEEQYF. The CDR3 nucleotides read TGTGCCAGCAGTGAAGGGGCAGCGGGATCTGAAGAGCAGTACTTC.

J is TRBJ2-3 and V is TRBV28; D remains ambiguous. V was shortened by 3 bases and J by 0 bases, with 10 bases between the two germline ends. Looked up from germline, CDR1 is MDHEN and CDR2 is SYDVKM. This CDR3 comprises 15 residues. The CDR3 protein is CASSFTGSSTDTQYF. CDR3 in DNA: TGTGCCAGCAGTTTCACGGGTTCTAGCACAGATACGCAGTATTTT.

The chain links TRBV10-3 to TRBJ1-3, with D possibly TRBD1 on 5 matching bases. V lost 10 bases and J lost 0, with 13 bases in between. The CDR3 runs to 14 residues. CDR1 and CDR2 (germline): ENHRY, SYGVKD. The DNA for the CDR3 is TGTGCCACCACCGACAGATACTCTGGAAACACCATATATTTT. It is translated as CATTDRYSGNTIYF.

This chain connects TRBV5-4 to TRBJ2-7; 9 bases agree with TRBD1. The length of the CDR3 is 16 residues. Germline CDR1 is SGHNT and CDR2 is YYREEE (reference sequence). V lost 1 base, J lost 5 bases, and 10 bases stayed unmatched. The CDR3 DNA reads as TGTGCCAGCAGCTTGAATTCGGACAGGGGATTGCACGAGCAGTACTTC. Its translation is CASSLNSDRGLHEQYF.

J is TRBJ2-3 and V is TRBV3-1 (or the pseudogene TRBV3-2), with 7 bases matching TRBD1. From germline, CDR1 is LGHDT and CDR2 YNNKEL (reference sequence). The CDR3 is 14 residues long. The J segment lost 1 base and the V segment lost 4 bases, leaving 2 bases of the junction unmatched. CDR3 DNA sequence: TGTGCCAGCAGCCGAGGGACAGGCACAGATACGCAGTATTTT. It codes for CASSRGTGTDTQYF.

The chain carries TRBV7-9 and TRBJ2-1, with TRBD2 matching 7 bases. J was trimmed by 7 bases and V by 4 bases; bases with no gene match: 13. This CDR3 has 16 residues. Germline V gene data show CDR1 as SEHNR and CDR2 as FQNEAQ (reference sequence). CDR3 nucleotide sequence: TGTGCCAGCAGCTCCCAGCGGGACCCCATGGGGAATGAGCAGTTCTTC. Its protein is CASSSQRDPMGNEQFF.

The CDR3 sequence is CSVGGQPFGNTIYF. CDR3 bases: TGCAGCGTTGGCGGACAGCCATTTGGAAACACCATATATTTT. The chain is built from TRBV29-1 and TRBJ1-3; a weak D match, TRBD1 (6 bases). CDR3 length equals 14 residues. CDR1 is SQVTM, CDR2 ANQGSEA, per germline. V lost 4 bases, J lost 3 bases, and 13 bases lay in between.

V usage is TRBV11-3 and J usage is TRBJ2-1; 14 nucleotides line up with TRBD2. J was trimmed by 4 bases and V by 1 base; bases with no gene match: 3. Germline V gene lookup returns CDR1 SGHNT and CDR2 YENEEA. CDR3 length equals 17 residues. The CDR3 sequence: CASSLGLAGGRYNEQFF. For the CDR3, the DNA is TGTGCCAGCAGCTTAGGACTAGCGGGGGGGAGGTACAATGAGCAGTTCTTC.

The chain has TRBV21-1 and TRBJ1-3; the DNA was not used to check the table's D call, TRBD1. TRBV21-1 is flagged as a pseudogene. There are 19 residues in the CDR3. CDR3 sequence reads: CASSKQTGSPPRLGDTIYF. The CDR3 nucleotides are TGTGCCAGCAGCAAACAGACAGGGTCGCCTCCCCGTCTGGGGGACACCATATATTTT.

J is TRBJ1-5 and V is TRBV15; the D gene is possibly TRBD1 (5 bases). Per the germline V gene, CDR1 is LNHNV and CDR2 is YYDKDF (reference sequence). V lost 1 base and J 4 bases, leaving 14 bases between the germline ends. The CDR3 is made up of 16 amino acids. CDR3 bases: TGTGCCACCAGCAGAGGATGGGGCGGGGGGAATCAGCCCCAGCATTTT. Its translation: CATSRGWGGGNQPQHF.

The J gene is TRBJ2-7, the V gene TRBV7-6; 12 bases line up with TRBD2. The CDR3 contains 15 residues. From germline, CDR1 is SGHVS and CDR2 FNYEAQ. With 5 bases clipped from V and 5 bases from J, the junction kept 7 bases outside the gene matches. The CDR3 DNA reads as TGTGCCAGCAGCCTTAGACTAGCGGGGGTAAACGAGCAGTACTTC. It specifies CASSLRLAGVNEQYF.

This chain links TRBV5-1 with TRBJ2-6; D is perhaps TRBD1 (6 bases). The CDR3 extends over 16 amino acids. From germline, CDR1 is SGHRS and CDR2 YFSETQ. The germline V and J ends were trimmed by 2 bases and 4 bases, with 13 bases remaining between them. CDR3 nucleotide sequence: TGCGCCAGCAGCTTTCCGCGGACAGTCGGGGCCAACGTCCTGACTTTC. Translation: CASSFPRTVGANVLTF.

This chain uses TRBV30 with TRBJ1-6; no firm D call. Trimming took 2 bases from V and 11 from J, leaving 10 bases between them. The length of the CDR3 is 12 residues. Germline values: CDR1 GTSNPN, CDR2 SVGIG (reference sequence). CDR3 nucleotides: TGTGCCTGGAGTAACCCGAGGACACCCCTCCACTTT. This translates into CAWSNPRTPLHF.

The chain employs TRBV6-1 and TRBJ2-7; 7 nucleotides align to TRBD2. This CDR3 has 15 amino acids. J was trimmed by 1 base and V by 3 bases; bases with no gene match: 6. Germline CDR1 and CDR2: MNHNS and SASEGT. The CDR3 region has the DNA TGTGCCAGCAGTGAGGGAGGGTTTCGGTCCTACGAGCAGTACTTC. Encoded protein: CASSEGGFRSYEQYF.

The chain carries TRBV7-6 and TRBJ2-2; D perhaps matches TRBD1 (6 bases). The CDR3 consists of 15 residues. Trimming cost V 5 bases and J 1 base, with 11 bases left between them. Germline V gene lookup returns CDR1 SGHVS and CDR2 FNYEAQ. For the CDR3, the DNA is TGTGCCAGCAGCCCCAACAGGGTGAACACCGGGGAGCTGTTTTTT. Translation: CASSPNRVNTGELFF. The full variable domain, completed using reference TRBV7-6 and TRBJ2-2, is GAGVSQSPRYKVTKRGQDVALRCDPISGHVSLYWYRQALGQGPEFLTYFNYEAQQDKSGLPNDRFSAERPEGSISTLTIQRTEQRDSAMYRCASSPNRVNTGELFFGEGSRLTVL.

The rearrangement links TRBV4-2 to TRBJ1-4; 8 nucleotides line up with TRBD1. The CDR3 is 17 amino acids. The V and J ends lost 6 bases and 2 bases, in that order; junction bases with no gene match: 11. Germline V gene data show CDR1 as LGHNA and CDR2 as YNFKEQ. The DNA for the CDR3 is TGTGCCAGCAGTCAAAGAGCCGGGACAGGTACTAATGAAAAACTGTTTTTT. This encodes CASSQRAGTGTNEKLFF.

This sequence joins TRBV10-3 and TRBJ2-3; the D is unclear. The CDR3 spans 14 residues. V dropped 1 base and J dropped 1 base, with 6 bases sitting between them. Per the germline V gene, CDR1 is ENHRY and CDR2 is SYGVKD. The CDR3 is CAISEYEGTDTQYF. The DNA for the CDR3 is TGTGCCATCAGTGAGTATGAGGGCACAGATACGCAGTATTTT.